This is a list of T cell receptor beta chains from one sample in a study of cytomegalovirus exposure and HLA in healthy donors. Only in-frame clones appear in the TCRdb table, and some are missing; sequencing was by immunoSEQ multiplex PCR. The table lists approximately 170,000 clones, over 70% of them singletons. The sample comprised PBMCs. The receptors were sampled from a female donor in good health and CMV-seronegative. CDR3s include the opening cysteine and the closing phenylalanine or tryptophan. Fields, in order: clone size, CDR3 length, J gene, V gene, D gene, CDR3 DNA, CDR3 protein. A D gene is named only where the DNA matches it firmly. For some rows the clone size is stated as once, few or many, or as a class when expanded; others skip it.

size: .
length: 16
J: TRBJ2-2
V: TRBV7-9
D: TRBD1
DNA: TGTGCCAGCAGCCCTCGGGACAGCCTGAACACCGGGGAGCTGTTTTTT
CDR3: CASSPRDSLNTGELFF

size: .
length: 15
J: TRBJ1-2
V: TRBV4-3
D: .
DNA: TGCGCCAGCAGCCAAGAGGGGGGGGGCAACTATGGCTACACCTTC
CDR3: CASSQEGGGNYGYTF

size: .
length: 17
J: TRBJ1-1
V: TRBV5-6
D: .
DNA: TGTGCCAGCAGCTTACCAGAATGGGGACATGAACGCACTGAAGCTTTCTTT
CDR3: CASSLPEWGHERTEAFF

size: .
length: 15
J: TRBJ2-5
V: TRBV7-2
D: .
DNA: TGTGCCAGCAGCTCCCTTGGACTCGCGGGGGAGACCCAGTACTTC
CDR3: CASSSLGLAGETQYF

size: .
length: 15
J: TRBJ2-5
V: TRBV11-2
D: TRBD1
DNA: TGTGCCAGCAGCTACCCGGGACAGGGATCGTCGACCCAGTACTTC
CDR3: CASSYPGQGSSTQYF

size: .
length: 15
J: TRBJ1-5
V: TRBV30
D: TRBD1
DNA: TGTGCCTGGCGAGGGGGCAGTACTACCAATCAGCCCCAGCATTTT
CDR3: CAWRGGSTTNQPQHF

size: .
length: 10
J: TRBJ1-1
V: TRBV19
D: .
DNA: TGTGCCAGCCGGGGAACTGAAGCTTTCTTT
CDR3: CASRGTEAFF

size: .
length: 16
J: TRBJ2-6
V: TRBV23-1
D: .
DNA: TGCGCCAGCAGTCAATCGCTAGTGCGTGGGGCCAACGTCCTGACTTTC
CDR3: CASSQSLVRGANVLTF

size: .
length: 16
J: TRBJ2-3
V: TRBV5-1
D: TRBD2
DNA: TGCGCCAGCAGCTTGGGTTCTCCTAGCGGGCTCGATACGCAGTATTTT
CDR3: CASSLGSPSGLDTQYF

size: .
length: 15
J: TRBJ2-7
V: TRBV6-1
D: TRBD2
DNA: TGTGCCAGCGGGAGTCGGACTAGCGGGACCTACGAGCAGTACTTC
CDR3: CASGSRTSGTYEQYF

size: .
length: 17
J: TRBJ2-3
V: TRBV5-1
D: TRBD2
DNA: TGCGCCAGCAGCTTGGGACTAGCGGGAGGTACTGGGGATACGCAGTATTTT
CDR3: CASSLGLAGGTGDTQYF

size: .
length: 14
J: TRBJ1-5
V: TRBV28
D: .
DNA: TGTGCCAGCAGACCACAGGGAGCACACCAGCCCCAGCATTTT
CDR3: CASRPQGAHQPQHF

size: once
length: 13
J: TRBJ2-3
V: TRBV5-1
D: .
DNA: TGCGCCAGCAGCTTGGGGGGCGCAGATACGCAGTATTTT
CDR3: CASSLGGADTQYF

size: .
length: 19
J: TRBJ2-6
V: TRBV10-3
D: .
DNA: TGTGCCATCAGTGAGACAGAGATCGGCCGGTGGTCTGGGGCCAACGTCCTGACTTTC
CDR3: CAISETEIGRWSGANVLTF

size: .
length: 15
J: TRBJ2-6
V: TRBV18
D: .
DNA: TGTGCCAGCTCAACTTCCCGCTCTGGGGCCAACGTCCTGACTTTC
CDR3: CASSTSRSGANVLTF

size: .
length: 16
J: TRBJ2-5
V: TRBV28
D: TRBD2
DNA: TGTGCCAGCAGCCCCAATAGCGGGAGGTGGAGAGAGACCCAGTACTTC
CDR3: CASSPNSGRWRETQYF

size: .
length: 15
J: TRBJ2-3
V: TRBV29-1
D: .
DNA: TGCAGCGCCGGAAGTCCAGGGGAGTCCACAGATACGCAGTATTTT
CDR3: CSAGSPGESTDTQYF

size: .
length: 10
J: TRBJ2-7
V: TRBV15
D: .
DNA: TGTGCCACCGGCGGGCACGAGCAGTACTTC
CDR3: CATGGHEQYF

size: once
length: 13
J: TRBJ2-7
V: TRBV25-1
D: .
DNA: TGTGCCAGCAGTGAATATACAGGTTACGAGCAGTACTTC
CDR3: CASSEYTGYEQYF

size: .
length: 14
J: TRBJ1-1
V: TRBV5-6
D: TRBD1
DNA: TGTGCCAGCAGCTCCACAGGGGTGAACACTGAAGCTTTCTTT
CDR3: CASSSTGVNTEAFF

size: .
length: 15
J: TRBJ2-2
V: TRBV9
D: TRBD1
DNA: TGTGCCAGCAGCCCCGAGACAGGGGTTACCGGGGAGCTGTTTTTT
CDR3: CASSPETGVTGELFF

size: few
length: 14
J: TRBJ2-5
V: TRBV11-2
D: .
DNA: TGTGCCAGCAGCGTGGGACTGAGGCAAGAGACCCAGTACTTC
CDR3: CASSVGLRQETQYF

size: .
length: 14
J: TRBJ1-6
V: TRBV6-5
D: TRBD1
DNA: TGTGCCAGCGGCGGACAGGGGGATAATTCACCCCTCCACTTT
CDR3: CASGGQGDNSPLHF

size: .
length: 16
J: TRBJ1-6
V: TRBV6-7
D: TRBD1
DNA: TGTGCCAGCAGTGGGGACAGGGGGCAGTGGAATTCACCCCTCCACTTT
CDR3: CASSGDRGQWNSPLHF

size: .
length: 17
J: TRBJ1-2
V: TRBV7-2
D: TRBD1
DNA: TGTGCCAGCAACCCAAGGACAGGGTCTTTAAAATACTATGGCTACACCTTC
CDR3: CASNPRTGSLKYYGYTF

size: .
length: 16
J: TRBJ2-3
V: TRBV4-1
D: .
DNA: TGCGCCAGCAGCCAAGGTCCCCGGTTACGCACAGATACGCAGTATTTT
CDR3: CASSQGPRLRTDTQYF

size: .
length: 16
J: TRBJ2-2
V: TRBV5-4
D: TRBD2
DNA: TGTGCCAGCAGCTTGGAGACTAGCGGGCTAACCGGGGAGCTGTTTTTT
CDR3: CASSLETSGLTGELFF

size: .
length: 13
J: TRBJ1-6
V: TRBV30
D: .
DNA: TGTGCCTGGAGAGGGTGGACAAATTCACCCCTCCACTTT
CDR3: CAWRGWTNSPLHF

size: once
length: 15
J: TRBJ2-5
V: TRBV9
D: TRBD2
DNA: TGTGCCAGCAGCCCCCGGACTAGCGGGAGGGAGACCCAGTACTTC
CDR3: CASSPRTSGRETQYF

size: .
length: 17
J: TRBJ2-2
V: TRBV7-7
D: TRBD2
DNA: TGTGCTAGCAGCTTAGTAGCGAGCGGGAGTAACACCGGGGAGCTGTTTTTT
CDR3: CASSLVASGSNTGELFF

size: .
length: 15
J: TRBJ1-1
V: TRBV5-5
D: TRBD1
DNA: TGTGCCAGCAGCCTCACAGGGGGCACGAACACTGAAGCTTTCTTT
CDR3: CASSLTGGTNTEAFF

size: .
length: 17
J: TRBJ2-5
V: TRBV30
D: TRBD2
DNA: TGTGCCTGGAGTGTAGGCTCCCGGCGGGGGGGCCCCGAGACCCAGTACTTC
CDR3: CAWSVGSRRGGPETQYF

size: .
length: 13
J: TRBJ2-1
V: TRBV6-5
D: TRBD1
DNA: TGTGCCAGCAGTTACGCTGGGACAGGGGGGCAGTTCTTC
CDR3: CASSYAGTGGQFF

size: .
length: 16
J: TRBJ2-7
V: TRBV4-1
D: TRBD1
DNA: TGCGCCAGCAGCCCTCATCCGCCAGGGGGCCCCTACGAGCAGTACTTC
CDR3: CASSPHPPGGPYEQYF

size: once
length: 17
J: TRBJ2-2
V: TRBV28
D: TRBD1
DNA: TGTGCCAGCAGTCCCTCCGGGACAGGCGGTTCTCGGGGGGAGCTGTTTTTT
CDR3: CASSPSGTGGSRGELFF

size: once
length: 14
J: TRBJ2-1
V: TRBV5-1
D: .
DNA: TGCGCCAGCAGCTTGGTAGGGGGGGTTAATGAGCAGTTCTTC
CDR3: CASSLVGGVNEQFF

size: .
length: 13
J: TRBJ2-3
V: TRBV11-3
D: .
DNA: TGTGCCAGCAGGGATTCGAAGGAGGATACGCAGTATTTT
CDR3: CASRDSKEDTQYF

size: .
length: 11
J: TRBJ1-2
V: TRBV20-1
D: .
DNA: TGCAGTGCTAGTGGCGGGTATGGCTACACCTTC
CDR3: CSASGGYGYTF

size: .
length: 16
J: TRBJ1-1
V: TRBV9
D: .
DNA: TGTGCCAGCAGCGTAGGTTACCAGGGTTATGACACTGAAGCTTTCTTT
CDR3: CASSVGYQGYDTEAFF

size: once
length: 15
J: TRBJ1-1
V: TRBV28
D: .
DNA: TGTGCCAGCAGTTTAGCCTGGCAATACAACACTGAAGCTTTCTTT
CDR3: CASSLAWQYNTEAFF

size: once
length: 15
J: TRBJ2-3
V: TRBV6-1
D: TRBD2
DNA: TGTGCCAGCAGTGCCACTAGCGGGAGGGTTGGTACGCAGTATTTT
CDR3: CASSATSGRVGTQYF

size: few
length: 16
J: TRBJ2-5
V: TRBV7-2
D: TRBD2
DNA: TGTGCCAGCAGCCAAGAGCGGGGCGGAGCCCAAGAGACCCAGTACTTC
CDR3: CASSQERGGAQETQYF

size: .
length: 14
J: TRBJ1-1
V: TRBV5-1
D: .
DNA: TGCGCCAGCAGCTTGGTGACAGATAGGACTGAAGCTTTCTTT
CDR3: CASSLVTDRTEAFF

size: .
length: 16
J: TRBJ2-1
V: TRBV5-1
D: TRBD2
DNA: TGCGCCAGCAGCTTGATGGGGCGGGGGTCCTACAATGAGCAGTTCTTC
CDR3: CASSLMGRGSYNEQFF

size: .
length: 14
J: TRBJ2-1
V: TRBV28
D: TRBD2
DNA: TGTGCCAGCAGCTGGACTAGCGGGGGGAATGAGCAGTTCTTC
CDR3: CASSWTSGGNEQFF

size: .
length: 16
J: TRBJ2-1
V: TRBV5-1
D: TRBD1
DNA: TGCGCCAGCAGCGTCATGGGACAGAGCTCCTACAATGAGCAGTTCTTC
CDR3: CASSVMGQSSYNEQFF

size: .
length: 15
J: TRBJ1-5
V: TRBV7-2
D: TRBD1
DNA: TGTGCCAGCAGCTTGACAGGGGGAAGCAATCAGCCCCAGCATTTT
CDR3: CASSLTGGSNQPQHF

size: .
length: 13
J: TRBJ2-5
V: TRBV5-4
D: .
DNA: TGTGCCAGCAGCTTTCCGTCCGGAGAGACCCAGTACTTC
CDR3: CASSFPSGETQYF

size: .
length: 15
J: TRBJ2-7
V: TRBV7-2
D: .
DNA: TGTGCCAGCAGCCCCCAAGTCCCCGGGTCCTACGAGCAGTACTTC
CDR3: CASSPQVPGSYEQYF

size: .
length: 16
J: TRBJ2-1
V: TRBV27
D: TRBD2
DNA: TGTGCCAGCAGTTTAAATAGCGGGAGATTAATCAATGAGCAGTTCTTC
CDR3: CASSLNSGRLINEQFF

size: .
length: 13
J: TRBJ2-5
V: TRBV5-4
D: TRBD1
DNA: TGTGCCAGCAGCTGGACAGGGGAGAGCTCCGAGTACTTC
CDR3: CASSWTGESSEYF

size: .
length: 15
J: TRBJ2-7
V: TRBV6-6
D: TRBD1
DNA: TGTGCCAGCAGTTACCCTAAGAGACAGGGGATCGAGCAGTACTTC
CDR3: CASSYPKRQGIEQYF

size: .
length: 14
J: TRBJ2-5
V: TRBV7-3
D: .
DNA: TGTGCCAGCAGCATTAGCGGATTAAAAGAGACCCAGTACTTC
CDR3: CASSISGLKETQYF

size: .
length: 13
J: TRBJ1-1
V: TRBV29-1
D: .
DNA: TGCAGCGTCGCCCATAGCGGGGACACTGAAGCTTTCTTT
CDR3: CSVAHSGDTEAFF

size: .
length: 14
J: TRBJ2-2
V: TRBV5-4
D: .
DNA: TGTGCCAGCAGCATAAGGACAAACACCGGGGAGCTGTTTTTT
CDR3: CASSIRTNTGELFF